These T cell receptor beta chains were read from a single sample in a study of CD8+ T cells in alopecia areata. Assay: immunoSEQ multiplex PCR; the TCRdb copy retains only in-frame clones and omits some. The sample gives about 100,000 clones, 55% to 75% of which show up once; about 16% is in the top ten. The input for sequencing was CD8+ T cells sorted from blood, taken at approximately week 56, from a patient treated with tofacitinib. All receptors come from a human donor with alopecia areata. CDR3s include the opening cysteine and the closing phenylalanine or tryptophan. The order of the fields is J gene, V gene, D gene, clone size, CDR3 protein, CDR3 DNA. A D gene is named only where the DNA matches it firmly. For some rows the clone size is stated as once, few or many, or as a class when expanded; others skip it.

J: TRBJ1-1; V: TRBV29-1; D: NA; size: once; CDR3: CSVEDRLSRAEAFF; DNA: TGCAGCGTTGAAGATAGACTGAGTAGGGCTGAAGCTTTCTTT
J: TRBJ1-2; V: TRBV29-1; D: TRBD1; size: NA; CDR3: CSVDPHLDRGANYGYTF; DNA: TGCAGCGTTGATCCCCATTTGGACAGGGGTGCTAACTATGGCTACACCTTC
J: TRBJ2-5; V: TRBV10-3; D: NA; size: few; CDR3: CAISVDQGAQETQYF; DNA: TGTGCCATCAGCGTAGACCAGGGAGCCCAAGAGACCCAGTACTTC
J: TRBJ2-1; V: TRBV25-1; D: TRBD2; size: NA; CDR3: CASSGRWSGGRGPEQFF; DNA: TGTGCCAGCAGTGGCCGTTGGAGCGGGGGGAGGGGTCCTGAGCAGTTCTTC
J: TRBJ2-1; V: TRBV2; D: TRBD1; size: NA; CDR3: CASPRTGNYNEQFF; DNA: TGTGCCAGCCCCCGGACAGGGAACTACAATGAGCAGTTCTTC
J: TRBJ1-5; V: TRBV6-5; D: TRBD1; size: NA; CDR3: CASSLTGGGQPQHF; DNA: TGTGCCAGCAGCCTTACAGGGGGCGGTCAGCCCCAGCATTTT
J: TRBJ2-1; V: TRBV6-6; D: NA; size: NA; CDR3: CASSSLLWEQFF; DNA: TGTGCCAGCAGCTCTCTGCTATGGGAGCAGTTCTTC
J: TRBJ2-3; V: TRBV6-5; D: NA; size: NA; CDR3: CASSYPGTDTQYF; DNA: TGTGCCAGCAGTTACCCGGGGACAGATACGCAGTATTTT
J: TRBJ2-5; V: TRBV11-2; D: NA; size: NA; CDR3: CASSSIRETQYF; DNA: TGTGCCAGCAGCTCCATCAGAGAGACCCAGTACTTC
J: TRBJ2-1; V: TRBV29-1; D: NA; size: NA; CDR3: CSVDRTAPNEQFF; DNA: TGCAGCGTTGATCGGACAGCCCCCAATGAGCAGTTCTTC
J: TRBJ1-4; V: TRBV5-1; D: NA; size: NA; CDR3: CASSSRQEGEEKLFF; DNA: TGCGCCAGCAGCTCCCGACAGGAAGGAGAGGAAAAACTGTTTTTT
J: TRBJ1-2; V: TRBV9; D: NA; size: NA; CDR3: CASSVTPYRNF; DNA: TGTGCCAGCAGCGTAACCCCGTATCGAAACTTC
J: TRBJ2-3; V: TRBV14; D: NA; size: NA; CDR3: CASSQARAKLVTDTQYF; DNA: TGTGCCAGCAGCCAAGCGAGAGCGAAACTCGTCACAGATACGCAGTATTTT
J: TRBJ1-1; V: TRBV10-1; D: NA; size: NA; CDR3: CASSDRVQGETFF; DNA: TGCGCCAGCAGTGACAGAGTACAGGGTGAAACTTTCTTT
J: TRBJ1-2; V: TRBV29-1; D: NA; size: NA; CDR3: CSYRLRQPRNYGYTF; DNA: TGCAGCTATCGTCTTCGACAGCCTAGAAACTATGGCTACACCTTC
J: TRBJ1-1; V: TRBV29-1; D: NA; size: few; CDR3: CSDPDRLNTEAFF; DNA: TGCAGCGATCCAGACAGACTGAACACTGAAGCTTTCTTT
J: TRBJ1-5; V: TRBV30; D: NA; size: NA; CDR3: CAWTKDGPNQPQHF; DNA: TGTGCCTGGACTAAGGACGGGCCCAATCAGCCCCAGCATTTT